This T cell receptor (beta chain) originates from a study of blood T cells in healthy people across ages. Study-level findings and limits: Researchers judged that diversity estimates from one million T cells fell short of true values.

J was trimmed by 0 bases and V by 3 bases; bases with no gene match: 4. Germline V gene lookup returns CDR1 DFQATT and CDR2 SNEGSKA (reference sequence). The CDR3 totals 15 residues. This clonotype has more than one count but fewer than ten. Its antigen is currently unknown. Each donor supplied approximately 10 milliliters of peripheral blood. Through a sample-barcoded 5' primer and a J-beta primer mix, a second PCR was run for roughly 6 to 11 cycles. TCRdb used MiXCR to reprocess the 5' RACE reads, holding one entry per CDR3 protein. The table includes 2 million or so distinct CDR3 sequences, about 49% detected once.

Sequenced input: blood. This chain joins TRBV20-1 and TRBJ2-7, with 11 bases fitting TRBD2. This TCR came from a woman aged 40 to 50 in good health. The CDR3 DNA reads as TGCAGTGCTAGGACTAGCGGGGAACTCTCCTACGAGCAGTACTTC. Translated: CSARTSGELSYEQYF.